These 19 T cell receptor beta chains share one sample of origin, sequenced in a study of blood T cells in healthy people across ages. PCR was performed a second time for about 7 to 11 cycles using a sample-barcoded 5' primer and a J-beta primer mix. TCRdb reprocessed the 5' RACE reads via MiXCR and lists one record per CDR3 protein. This table has 700,000 or so distinct CDR3 sequences, about 20% appearing once. Input material: blood. These receptors originate from an older man in good health.

This clonotype appeared a few times. The chain uses TRBV12-5 and TRBJ1-1; D unresolved. Trimming left V 7 bases short and J 0 bases short, with 6 bases between. The germline V gene has CDR1 LGHNT and CDR2 FRNRAP. This CDR3 spans 12 amino acids. DNA of the CDR3: TGTGCTAGTGACGTCTTGAACACTGAAGCTTTCTTT. It specifies CASDVLNTEAFF.

V gene TRBV3-1 combines with J gene TRBJ2-1; no reliable D call. CDR1 and CDR2 (germline): LGHDT, YNNKEL (reference sequence). The V end lost 1 base, the J end lost 1 base, and 2 bases lay between the germline ends. The CDR3 is made up of 13 amino acids. CDR3 coding DNA: TGTGCCAGCAGCCAAGTATCCTACAATGAGCAGTTCTTC. Translated: CASSQVSYNEQFF.

The V gene is TRBV7-3, the J gene TRBJ2-3, with 15 bases fitting TRBD2. CDR3 length equals 19 residues. Looked up from germline, CDR1 is SGHTA and CDR2 is FQGTGA. Germline trimming cut 4 bases from V and 1 base from J; bases unmatched to any gene: 9. For the CDR3, the DNA is TGTGCCAGCAGCTCAGCCGGGACTAGCGGGAGGTGGGGCACAGATACGCAGTATTTT. Its protein product is CASSSAGTSGRWGTDTQYF.

The chain uses TRBV10-3 and TRBJ1-4; the match to TRBD1 covers 7 bases. CDR1 and CDR2 (germline): ENHRY, SYGVKD. Trimming at V came to 11 bases and at J to 3 bases, leaving 9 bases not matched to a gene. This CDR3 has 14 amino acids. CDR3 protein: CASREQGSNEKLFF. CDR3 bases: TGTGCCTCCCGGGAACAGGGGTCTAATGAAAAACTGTTTTTT.

This chain uses TRBV20-1 with TRBJ2-7; the match to TRBD2 covers 8 bases. The germline CDR1 and CDR2 sequences are DFQATT and SNEGSKA (reference sequence). Germline trimming cut 0 bases from V and 3 bases from J; bases unmatched to any gene: 4. This CDR3 spans 14 amino acids. Written as DNA, the CDR3 is TGCAGTGCTAGAGATTTAGCGGGGAGCTACGAGCAGTACTTC. It encodes CSARDLAGSYEQYF.

This clonotype came up many times. The rearrangement joins TRBV6-2 or TRBV6-3 to TRBJ2-3; TRBD2 might be the D (6 bases). CDR1 is MNHEY and CDR2 is SVGEGT in the germline V gene. V dropped 10 bases and J dropped 4 bases, with 9 bases sitting between them. This CDR3 region has 11 residues. CDR3 sequence (DNA): TGTGCCACCTCGGGGGCAGATACGCAGTATTTT. Translated, it gives CATSGADTQYF.

This clonotype was detected a few times. This chain uses TRBV30 with TRBJ2-7, with no clear D. This CDR3 region has 15 residues. V was shortened by 5 bases and J by 3 bases, with 20 bases between the two germline ends. The V gene's germline CDR1 is GTSNPN and CDR2 SVGIG (reference sequence). CDR3 loop: CAWATGSGAIYEQYV. The CDR3 DNA reads as TGTGCCTGGGCAACCGGGTCTGGAGCTATCTACGAGCAGTACGTC.

Points on this clonotype: Its ends do not fully match the called genes, so a read error is possible. V usage is TRBV9 and J usage is TRBJ2-7; maybe TRBD2 (5 bases). TRBJ2-6 matches the DNA end more closely, so the J call is doubtful. The CDR3 loop spans 16 amino acids. The germline V gene has CDR1 SGDLS and CDR2 YYNGEE. CDR3 protein: CASGVASGNRANVLTF. For the CDR3, the DNA is TGTGCCAGCGGCGTAGCCAGCGGAAATCGGGCCAACGTCCTGACTTTC.

V usage is TRBV29-1 and J usage is TRBJ1-2, with 8 positions matching TRBD1. Trimming took 4 bases from V and 8 from J; bases not matched to a gene: 3. There are 11 residues in the CDR3. The V gene's germline CDR1 is SQVTM and CDR2 ANQGSEA. Here the CDR3 reads CSVAQGEGYTF. The DNA for the CDR3 is TGCAGCGTTGCACAGGGGGAGGGCTACACCTTC.

V gene TRBV3-1 combines with J gene TRBJ1-2, with D hard to call. There are 15 residues in the CDR3. The V end lost 4 bases, the J end lost 0 bases, and 12 bases lay between the germline ends. Germline V gene lookup returns CDR1 LGHDT and CDR2 YNNKEL (reference sequence). CDR3 loop: CASSLDGLANYGYTF. In DNA form, the CDR3 reads TGTGCCAGCAGCCTCGACGGTTTGGCTAACTATGGCTACACCTTC.

The table lists this clonotype with a few counts. The J gene is TRBJ2-3, the V gene TRBV10-3; 13 bases map to TRBD2. The V and J ends lost 3 bases and 5 bases, in that order; junction bases with no gene match: 5. Germline V gives CDR1 ENHRY, CDR2 SYGVKD. This CDR3 spans 16 amino acids. The DNA of the CDR3 is TGTGCCATCAGTGATGGGACTAGCGGGGTGGGAGATACGCAGTATTTT. It specifies CAISDGTSGVGDTQYF.

This clonotype turned up a few times. V gene TRBV20-1 combines with J gene TRBJ2-5; 7 nucleotides agree with TRBD2. Per the germline V gene, CDR1 is DFQATT and CDR2 is SNEGSKA (reference sequence). V trimming: 6 bases; J trimming: 2 bases; junction bases outside the gene matches: 6. The length of the CDR3 is 13 residues. CDR3 DNA sequence: TGCAGTGCCATGACTAGCTTACAAGAGACCCAGTACTTC. This sequence encodes CSAMTSLQETQYF.

The V gene is TRBV27, the J gene TRBJ1-5; 10 nucleotides align to TRBD1. The CDR3 extends over 14 amino acids. CDR1 is MNHEY and CDR2 is SMNVEV in the germline V gene (reference sequence). V lost 5 bases, J lost 5 bases, and 3 bases stayed unmatched. The CDR3 here is CASSIGQGDQPQHF. The DNA for the CDR3 is TGTGCCAGCAGTATAGGACAGGGGGATCAGCCCCAGCATTTT.

This chain uses TRBV7-3 with TRBJ1-1, with D tentatively TRBD1 (5 bases). The CDR3 length is 13 residues. Germline CDR1 and CDR2: SGHTA and FQGTGA. V was trimmed by 10 bases and J by 3 bases, leaving 15 bases between them. The CDR3 loop is CANRSNRHTEAFF. The CDR3 nucleotides are TGTGCCAACAGGTCAAACAGGCACACTGAAGCTTTCTTT.

About this clonotype: A read error may account for a junction end that differs from germline. The V and J genes are TRBV12-3 or TRBV12-4 and TRBJ1-5; D gene ambiguous. The CDR3 is 12 amino acids. This CDR3 reads CASSKGIQAQHF. The CDR3, as DNA: TGTGCCAGCAGCAAAGGAATTCAGGCCCAGCATTTT.

Worth noting for this clonotype: At one end, the junction sequence differs from germline, possibly due to a read error. This sequence joins TRBV28 and TRBJ2-1, with D unclear. There are 12 residues in the CDR3. Germline V gives CDR1 MDHEN, CDR2 SYDVKM. CDR3 protein: CASSLVGYEQLF. CDR3 DNA sequence: TGTGCCAGCAGTTTAGTTGGTTATGAGCAGCTCTTC.

This clonotype appeared a few times. The chain carries TRBV6-1 and TRBJ2-5, with TRBD2 matching over 14 bases. V lost 6 bases and J lost 5; bases outside the gene matches: 5. The germline gives CDR1 MNHNS, CDR2 SASEGT. The CDR3 has 15 amino acids. The CDR3 here is CASRRGLAGGETQYF. The CDR3 DNA follows: TGTGCCAGCAGGAGAGGACTAGCGGGGGGTGAGACCCAGTACTTC.

The chain is built from TRBV28 and TRBJ1-1, with unresolved D. Between the trimmed V and J ends, which lost 1 base and 6 bases, there was a span of 9 bases. The CDR3 runs 13 residues. The germline V gene has CDR1 MDHEN and CDR2 SYDVKM. The CDR3 here is CASSLYGPAEAFF. In DNA form, the CDR3 reads TGTGCCAGCAGTTTATATGGGCCCGCTGAAGCTTTCTTT.

This clonotype has only a few counts. The CDR3, as DNA: TGCAGTGCTAACCCCTGGGGGGATGAGCAGTTCTTC. Translated: CSANPWGDEQFF. The chain links TRBV20-1 to TRBJ2-1; TRBD2 is a possible D gene (6 bases). With 4 bases removed from V and 8 bases from J, the gap between germline ends came to 12 bases. Per the germline V gene, CDR1 is DFQATT and CDR2 is SNEGSKA (reference sequence). CDR3 size: 12 residues.